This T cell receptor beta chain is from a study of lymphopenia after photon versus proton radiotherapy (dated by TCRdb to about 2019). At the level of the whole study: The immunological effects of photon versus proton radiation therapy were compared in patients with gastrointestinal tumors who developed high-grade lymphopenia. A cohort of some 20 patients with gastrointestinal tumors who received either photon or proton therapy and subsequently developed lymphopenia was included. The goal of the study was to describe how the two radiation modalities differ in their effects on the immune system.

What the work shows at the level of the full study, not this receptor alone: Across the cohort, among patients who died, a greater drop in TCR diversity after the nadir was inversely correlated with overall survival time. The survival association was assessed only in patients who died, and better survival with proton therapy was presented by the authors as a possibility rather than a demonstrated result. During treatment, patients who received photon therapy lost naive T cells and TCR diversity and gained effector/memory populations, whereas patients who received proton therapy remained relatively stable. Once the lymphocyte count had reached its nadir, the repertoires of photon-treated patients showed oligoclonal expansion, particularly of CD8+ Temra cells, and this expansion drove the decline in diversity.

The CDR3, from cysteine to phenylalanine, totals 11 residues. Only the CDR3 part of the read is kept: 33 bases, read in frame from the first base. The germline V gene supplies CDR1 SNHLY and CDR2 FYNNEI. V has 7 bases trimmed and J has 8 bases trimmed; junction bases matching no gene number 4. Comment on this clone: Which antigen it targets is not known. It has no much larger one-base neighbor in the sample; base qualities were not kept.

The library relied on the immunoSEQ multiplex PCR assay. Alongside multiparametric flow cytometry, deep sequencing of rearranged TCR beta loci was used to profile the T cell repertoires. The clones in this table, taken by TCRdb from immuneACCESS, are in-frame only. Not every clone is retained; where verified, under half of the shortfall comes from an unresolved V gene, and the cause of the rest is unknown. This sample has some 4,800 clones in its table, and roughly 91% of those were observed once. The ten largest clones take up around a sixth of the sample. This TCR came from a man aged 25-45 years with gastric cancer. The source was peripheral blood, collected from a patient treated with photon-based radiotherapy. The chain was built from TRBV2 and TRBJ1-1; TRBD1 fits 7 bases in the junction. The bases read TGTGCCAGCACCCTGGACAGGGAAGCTTTCTTT. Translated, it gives CASTLDREAFF.